What follows describes a single TCR beta chain. Its cognate antigen is unknown. The CDR3 has 16 amino acids. Germline CDR1 LGHDT, CDR2 YNNKEL (reference sequence). J lost 2 bases, V lost 1 base, and 6 bases had no gene match. Combining iRepertoire HTBI primers with Arm-PCR of CDR3 regions, the authors built TCR beta libraries. TCRdb passed the multiplex PCR reads through MiXCR, listing each CDR3 protein once. The table includes approximately 400,000 distinct CDR3 sequences, about 25% detected once. The data stem from a study of regulatory T cells in long-lasting Graves disease. The study, taken as a whole, reports: Patients with persistent disease showed a bias toward TRBV28, TRBJ1-2 and TRBJ2-5.

Described time point: persistent/refractory GD, antithyroid drugs over 5 years with positive TRAb. There was RNA extracted from PBMCs, and the TCR library was made from it. The receptor comes from a female donor with Graves disease. Material: peripheral blood mononuclear cells (PBMCs), obtained when the disease was refractory, from a patient treated with antithyroid drugs. The chain carries TRBV3-1 and TRBJ2-5; 8 bases match TRBD2. The chain's CDR3 is CASSQVLAGLQETQYF. CDR3 nucleotides: TGTGCCAGCAGCCAAGTCTTAGCGGGGCTTCAAGAGACCCAGTACTTC.